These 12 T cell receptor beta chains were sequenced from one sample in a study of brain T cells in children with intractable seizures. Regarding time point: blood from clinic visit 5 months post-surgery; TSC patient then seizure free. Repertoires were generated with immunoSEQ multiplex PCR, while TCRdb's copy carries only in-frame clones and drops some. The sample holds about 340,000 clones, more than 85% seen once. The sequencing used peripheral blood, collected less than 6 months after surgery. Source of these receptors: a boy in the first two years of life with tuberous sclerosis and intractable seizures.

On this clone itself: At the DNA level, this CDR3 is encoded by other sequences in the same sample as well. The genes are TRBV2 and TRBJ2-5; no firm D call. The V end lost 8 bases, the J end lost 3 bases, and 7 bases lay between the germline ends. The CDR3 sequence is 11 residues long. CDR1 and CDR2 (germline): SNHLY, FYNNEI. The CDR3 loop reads CASGGEETQYF. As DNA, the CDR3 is TGTGCCAGCGGCGGAGAAGAGACCCAGTACTTC.

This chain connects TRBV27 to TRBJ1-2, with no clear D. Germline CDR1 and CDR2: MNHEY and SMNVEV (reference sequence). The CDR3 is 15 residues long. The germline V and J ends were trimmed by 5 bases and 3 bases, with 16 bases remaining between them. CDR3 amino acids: CASSLTPAGDYGYTF. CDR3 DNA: TGTGCCAGCAGTCTAACCCCCGCGGGCGACTATGGCTACACCTTC.

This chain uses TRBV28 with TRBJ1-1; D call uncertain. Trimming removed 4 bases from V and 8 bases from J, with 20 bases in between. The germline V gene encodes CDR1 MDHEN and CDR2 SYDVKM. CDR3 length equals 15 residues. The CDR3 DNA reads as TGTGCCAGCAGTTCCCAAGACCCCCAGGTAACAGAAGCTTTCTTT. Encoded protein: CASSSQDPQVTEAFF.

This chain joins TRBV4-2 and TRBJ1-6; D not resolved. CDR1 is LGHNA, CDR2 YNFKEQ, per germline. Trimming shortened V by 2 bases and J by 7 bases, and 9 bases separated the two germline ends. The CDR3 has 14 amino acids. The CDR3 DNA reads TGTGCCAGCAGCCAAAGGACCCCCAATTCACCCCTCCACTTT. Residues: CASSQRTPNSPLHF.

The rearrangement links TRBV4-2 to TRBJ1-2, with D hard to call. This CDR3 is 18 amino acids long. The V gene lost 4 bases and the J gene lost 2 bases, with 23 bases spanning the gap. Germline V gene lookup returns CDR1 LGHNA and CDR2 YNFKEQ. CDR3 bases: TGTGCCAGCAGCCCTCCCAGTACTAACAGTCGATTAAACTATGGCTACACCTTC. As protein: CASSPPSTNSRLNYGYTF.

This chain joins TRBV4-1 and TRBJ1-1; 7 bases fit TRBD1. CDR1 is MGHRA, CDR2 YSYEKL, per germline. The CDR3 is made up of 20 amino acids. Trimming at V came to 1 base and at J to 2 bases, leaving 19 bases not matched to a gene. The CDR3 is CASSQVVLMFRQGPNTEAFF. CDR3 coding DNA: TGCGCCAGCAGCCAAGTCGTTCTTATGTTCAGACAGGGACCCAACACTGAAGCTTTCTTT.

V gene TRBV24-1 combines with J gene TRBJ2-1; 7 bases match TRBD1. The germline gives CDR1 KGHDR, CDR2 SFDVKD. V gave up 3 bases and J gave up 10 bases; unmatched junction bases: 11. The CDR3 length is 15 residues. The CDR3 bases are TGTGCCACCAGTGATCGACAGGGTTCCTGGGGGGAGCAGTTCTTC. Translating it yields CATSDRQGSWGEQFF.

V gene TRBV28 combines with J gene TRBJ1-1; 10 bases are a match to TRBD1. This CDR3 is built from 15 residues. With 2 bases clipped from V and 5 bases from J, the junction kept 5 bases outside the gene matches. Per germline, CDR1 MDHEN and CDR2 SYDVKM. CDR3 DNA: TGTGCCAGCAGTTTAGCCGGGACAGGGGCTACTGAAGCTTTCTTT. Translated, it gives CASSLAGTGATEAFF.

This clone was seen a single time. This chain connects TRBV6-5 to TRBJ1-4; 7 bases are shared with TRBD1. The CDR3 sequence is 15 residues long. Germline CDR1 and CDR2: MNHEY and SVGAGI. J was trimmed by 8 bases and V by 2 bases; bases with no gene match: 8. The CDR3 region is CASSYVRGRLEKLFF. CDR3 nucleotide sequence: TGTGCCAGCAGTTACGTAAGGGGGCGGCTCGAAAAACTGTTTTTT.

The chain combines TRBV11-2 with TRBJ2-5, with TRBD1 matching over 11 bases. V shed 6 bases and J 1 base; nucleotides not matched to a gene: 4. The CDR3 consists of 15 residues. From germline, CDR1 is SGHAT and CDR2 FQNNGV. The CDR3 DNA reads TGTGCCAGCAGACCCGGGACAGGGGGCCAAGAGACCCAGTACTTC. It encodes CASRPGTGGQETQYF.

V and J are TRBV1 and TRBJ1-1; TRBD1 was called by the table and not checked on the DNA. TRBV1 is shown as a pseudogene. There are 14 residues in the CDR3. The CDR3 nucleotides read TGCACCAGCAGCTATCACAGGGGTGGGACTGAAGCTTTCTTT. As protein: CTSSYHRGGTEAFF.

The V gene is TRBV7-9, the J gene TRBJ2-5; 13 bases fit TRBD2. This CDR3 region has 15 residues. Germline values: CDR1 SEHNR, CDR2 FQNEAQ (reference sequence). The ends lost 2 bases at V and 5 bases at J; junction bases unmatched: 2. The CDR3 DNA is TGTGCCAGCAGCTTAACTAGCGGGGGGGCCGAGACCCAGTACTTC. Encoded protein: CASSLTSGGAETQYF.